Listed here are 19 T cell receptor beta chains from one sample, sequenced in a study of tumor-infiltrating lymphocytes in primary liver carcinoma. A primer matching the constant region was used to make TCR beta cDNA from 500 ng of total RNA. Three nested multiplex PCR rounds of slightly modified ARM-PCR generated TCR beta libraries. In the first two PCR rounds, TRBV1-TRBV30 forward primers were paired with a C-beta reverse primer, and each round lasted roughly 9 cycles. TCRdb analysed the multiplex PCR reads with MiXCR anew, one entry per CDR3 protein. The data contain 310,000 or so distinct CDR3 sequences, nearly 60% of them singletons. Germline DNA was extracted too, while blood RNA derived from unsorted whole blood. The sample comprised peripheral blood. These receptors came from a woman aged 25 to 39 with primary liver carcinoma and hepatitis B virus infection.

This chain uses TRBV7-9 with TRBJ1-2; D is possibly TRBD1 (5 bases). Trimming removed 5 bases from V and 4 bases from J, with 26 bases in between. The CDR3 is 18 amino acids. Germline V lookup: CDR1 SEHNR, CDR2 FQNEAQ (reference sequence). The chain's CDR3 is CASSPQNPWQARGYGYTF. Written as DNA, the CDR3 is TGTGCCAGCAGCCCACAAAACCCTTGGCAGGCAAGGGGCTATGGCTACACCTTC.

Remarks on this clonotype: Possible read error: a much larger clone is one base away. The chain links TRBV29-1 to TRBJ2-5; TRBD2 matches 15 bases. With V trimmed by 7 bases and J by 8 bases, 2 bases remained unmatched. The germline V gene has CDR1 SQVTM and CDR2 ANQGSEA. The CDR3 length is 12 residues. The CDR3 DNA is TGCAGCGGGACTAGCGGGAGGGATACCCAGTACTTC. Translated: CSGTSGRDTQYF.

Details on this clonotype: A clone one base away is much larger, so this may be a read error. The chain employs TRBV29-1 and TRBJ2-7; TRBD2 agrees at 9 bases. The CDR3 consists of 13 residues. The germline V gene has CDR1 SQVTM and CDR2 ANQGSEA. The CDR3 protein is CNVAAGGSTEQYF. CDR3 DNA sequence: TGCAACGTTGCTGCGGGAGGGTCCACCGAGCAGTACTTC.

There are many counts of this clonotype. The rearrangement links TRBV11-2 to TRBJ1-1; D is unresolved. V was pared by 2 bases and J by 1 base, with 8 bases between. CDR1 is SGHAT and CDR2 is FQNNGV in the germline V gene. The CDR3 loop spans 14 amino acids. The CDR3: CASSLFYKNTEAFF. In DNA form, the CDR3 reads TGTGCCAGCAGCTTATTTTATAAGAACACTGAAGCTTTCTTT.

This clonotype has just a few counts. V is TRBV10-2 and J is TRBJ2-3, with D possibly matching TRBD2 (5 bases). The CDR3 is made up of 14 amino acids. Germline V gene sequence: CDR1 WSHSY, CDR2 SAAADI. The V and J ends lost 5 bases and 2 bases respectively, with 11 bases between them. The CDR3: CASSTAVLTDTQYF. In nucleotides, the CDR3 is TGCGCCAGCAGTACAGCGGTGCTCACAGATACGCAGTATTTT.

In the case of this clonotype: At one end, the junction sequence differs from germline, possibly due to a read error. The chain uses TRBV11-2 and TRBJ2-7; TRBD1 is a possible D gene (6 bases). The CDR3 spans 13 residues. CDR1 and CDR2 from the germline V gene are SGHAT and FQNNGV. The CDR3 DNA sequence: TGTGCCATCAGCAGATTGGTACAGGGTGCTATTCTCTTC. Amino acids: CAISRLVQGAILF.

A remark on this clonotype: Just one base apart from a much larger clone, this may be a read error. The J gene is TRBJ2-1, the V gene TRBV7-8; TRBD2 matches at 8 bases. The V segment lost 7 bases and the J segment 3 bases; nucleotides outside the gene matches: 8. CDR3 length: 15 residues. Germline CDR1 and CDR2: SGHVS and FQNEAQ. CDR3 nucleotides: TGTGCCAGCAACTTGACCGGGACTAGCTACAATGAGCAGTTCTTC. Its protein product is CASNLTGTSYNEQFF. Using reference TRBV7-8 and TRBJ2-1 for the parts outside the CDR3, the full variable domain is GAGVSQSPRYKVAKRGQDVALRCDPISGHVSLFWYQQALGQGPEFLTYFQNEAQLDKSGLPSDRFFAERPEGSVSTLKIQRTQQEDSAVYLCASNLTGTSYNEQFFGPGTRLTVL.

The J gene is TRBJ2-5, the V gene TRBV7-8, with D possibly called TRBD1 or TRBD2 (6 bases each). CDR1 and CDR2 (germline): SGHVS, FQNEAQ. The CDR3 runs to 13 residues. The germline V and J ends were trimmed by 2 bases and 5 bases, with 9 bases remaining between them. The CDR3 DNA reads as TGTGCCAGCAGCTTATGGGGGGCGGAGACCCAGTACTTC. Its protein product is CASSLWGAETQYF. Full variable domain (missing parts from reference TRBV7-8 and TRBJ2-5): GAGVSQSPRYKVAKRGQDVALRCDPISGHVSLFWYQQALGQGPEFLTYFQNEAQLDKSGLPSDRFFAERPEGSVSTLKIQRTQQEDSAVYLCASSLWGAETQYFGPGTRLLVL.

This chain uses TRBV6-2 or TRBV6-3 with TRBJ2-7, with a possible D match to TRBD1 (5 bases). The CDR3 has 11 residues. CDR1 and CDR2 (germline): MNHEY, SVGEGT. CDR3 DNA: TGTTCCGCTACCGACAGTTACGAGCAGTACTTC. It specifies CSATDSYEQYF.

The chain couples TRBV12-5 to TRBJ2-1; D assignment may be TRBD1 or TRBD2 (6 bases each). There are 17 residues in the CDR3. The germline CDR1 and CDR2 sequences are LGHNT and FRNRAP. The V end lost 7 bases, the J end lost 3 bases, and 22 bases lay between the germline ends. CDR3 coding DNA: TGTGCTAGTGATTCCCTCCTAGGGGGGAGGAACTACAATGAGCAGTTCTTC. This codes for CASDSLLGGRNYNEQFF.

The J gene is TRBJ2-3, the V gene TRBV12-3 or TRBV12-4; D is unresolved. The CDR3 is made up of 16 amino acids. The germline V and J ends were trimmed by 1 base and 4 bases, with 15 bases remaining between them. The CDR3 DNA sequence: TGTGCCAGCAGTTTAGGTCGCACACCGTGGGCAGATACGCAGTATTTT. Protein product: CASSLGRTPWADTQYF.

Points on this clonotype: One end of the junction does not line up with germline, which may come from a read error. The J gene is TRBJ2-7, the V gene TRBV7-9, with D tentatively TRBD1 (6 bases). Germline V gene lookup returns CDR1 SEHNR and CDR2 FQNEAQ (reference sequence). The CDR3 totals 13 residues. This CDR3 reads CVSSHRQDYEQYF. The CDR3 DNA reads as TGTGTCAGCAGCCATCGACAGGACTACGAGCAGTACTTC.

The chain employs TRBV11-3 and TRBJ1-2; TRBD1 is a possible D gene (5 bases). Trimming pared 3 bases from V and 13 bases from J, leaving 18 bases between. CDR3 size: 13 residues. The germline CDR1 and CDR2 sequences are SGHNT and YENEEA. The CDR3: CASSFDRSYDCTF. The CDR3, as DNA: TGTGCCAGCAGCTTTGACAGATCCTATGACTGCACCTTC.

This clonotype was seen ten or more times. The chain couples TRBV4-2 to TRBJ2-5; TRBD2 agrees at 9 bases. This CDR3 has 16 amino acids. Germline trimming cut 2 bases from V and 5 bases from J; bases unmatched to any gene: 9. The germline V gene encodes CDR1 LGHNA and CDR2 YNFKEQ. The DNA of the CDR3 is TGTGCCAGCAGCCAATTTGCGGGAGGGCCGTCTGAGACCCAGTACTTC. It yields the protein CASSQFAGGPSETQYF.

Of note for this clonotype: At one end the junction does not follow the germline gene, possibly because of a read error. This chain connects TRBV4-3 to TRBJ1-6; D is uncertain. From germline, CDR1 is LGHNA and CDR2 YSLEER. The CDR3 is 13 amino acids. Written as DNA, the CDR3 is TGCGTCAGCAGCCAAGCACGGTGTTCACCCCTCCACTTT. Translation: CVSSQARCSPLHF.

The rearrangement joins TRBV13 to TRBJ2-7, with D uncertain. With 4 bases removed from V and 3 bases from J, the gap between germline ends came to 10 bases. The germline CDR1 and CDR2 sequences are PRHDT and FYEKMQ (reference sequence). The CDR3 totals 13 residues. The chain's CDR3 is CASSSPPYYEQYF. CDR3 nucleotides: TGTGCCAGCAGCTCACCACCCTACTACGAGCAGTACTTC.

In this sample, this clonotype turned up many times. The chain uses TRBV11-2 and TRBJ2-7, with 10 positions matching TRBD2. The CDR3 length is 16 residues. CDR1 and CDR2 from the germline V gene are SGHAT and FQNNGV. V lost 2 bases, J lost 5 bases, and 9 bases stayed unmatched. CDR3 loop: CASSLKLLAGVDEQYF. The CDR3 DNA sequence: TGTGCCAGCAGCTTAAAGCTGCTAGCGGGAGTCGACGAGCAGTACTTC.

Remarks on this clonotype: Possible read error: a much larger clone is one base away. This chain connects TRBV6-6 to TRBJ2-7; tentatively, D is TRBD1 (6 bases). The CDR3 is 14 amino acids. CDR1 is MNHNY, CDR2 SVGAGI, per germline (reference sequence). The CDR3 here is CASSSDSFSYGQYF. In nucleotides, the CDR3 is TGTGCCAGCAGTTCGGACAGCTTTTCCTACGGGCAGTACTTC.

In its sample, this clonotype was seen a few times. V and J are TRBV6-2 or TRBV6-3 and TRBJ2-7; no clear D. The CDR3 runs 11 residues. V was pared by 6 bases and J by 3 bases, with 6 bases between. The germline V gene has CDR1 MNHEY and CDR2 SVGEGT. The CDR3 DNA reads as TGTGCCAGCAGGACCCACTACGAGCAGTACTTC. Residues: CASRTHYEQYF.